Below, one T cell receptor beta chain is given with its context. The antigen is not known. CDR1 MNHEY and CDR2 SVGAGI come from the germline V gene. V lost 2 bases and J lost 2, with 24 bases in between. The length of the CDR3 is 20 residues. The data were obtained in a study of T-cell memory formation after mild COVID-19. Study in general: The TCR clusters were mostly specific to one donor. General observations from the study: A second wave of clones peaked on day 37, and their SARS-CoV-2 specificity went unconfirmed. Contracting clones from day 15 to 85 had balanced CD4/CD8; later expanders favoured CD4+.

With constant-segment primers, 5'RACE yielded cDNA libraries of TCR alpha and TCR beta that carried sample barcodes and UMIs. TCRdb processed the 5' RACE reads anew with MiXCR; each CDR3 protein has one entry. The data contain roughly 480,000 distinct CDR3 sequences, around a quarter of them seen just once; the ten biggest clones take up roughly an eighth. The sequence was collected from an adult woman who had mild COVID-19 (a few samples of this study predate the infection). Cell type and time point are not known. J is TRBJ2-2 and V is TRBV6-5; TRBD1 might be the D (6 bases). Source material: PBMCs or a T cell subset sorted from them (not recorded which). CDR3 DNA: TGTGCCAGCAGTTACCTCCTTGGGGCTTTTGAGGGGGATAACACCGGGGAGCTGTTTTTT. Its translation is CASSYLLGAFEGDNTGELFF.